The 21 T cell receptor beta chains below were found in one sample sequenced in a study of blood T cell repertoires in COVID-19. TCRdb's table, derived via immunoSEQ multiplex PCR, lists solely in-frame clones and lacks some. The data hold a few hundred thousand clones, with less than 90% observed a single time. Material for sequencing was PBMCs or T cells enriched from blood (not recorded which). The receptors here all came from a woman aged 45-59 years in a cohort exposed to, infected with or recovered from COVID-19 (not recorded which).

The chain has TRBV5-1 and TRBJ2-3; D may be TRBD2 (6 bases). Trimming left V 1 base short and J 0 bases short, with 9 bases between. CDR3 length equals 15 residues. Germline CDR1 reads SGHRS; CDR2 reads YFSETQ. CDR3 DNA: TGCGCCAGCAGCTTGTTTGCGGGGAGCACAGATACGCAGTATTTT. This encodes CASSLFAGSTDTQYF.

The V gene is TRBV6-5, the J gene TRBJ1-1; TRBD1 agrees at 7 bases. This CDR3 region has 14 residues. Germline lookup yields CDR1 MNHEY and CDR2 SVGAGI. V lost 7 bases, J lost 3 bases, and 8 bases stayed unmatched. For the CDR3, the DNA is TGTGCCAGCAATCCGCAGGGGGTTTACACTGAAGCTTTCTTT. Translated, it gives CASNPQGVYTEAFF.

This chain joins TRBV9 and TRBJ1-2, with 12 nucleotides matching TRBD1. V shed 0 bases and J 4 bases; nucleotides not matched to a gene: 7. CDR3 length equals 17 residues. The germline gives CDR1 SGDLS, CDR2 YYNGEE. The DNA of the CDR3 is TGTGCCAGCAGCGTAGGAGGGACAGGGGGCTCGGGCTATGGCTACACCTTC. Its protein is CASSVGGTGGSGYGYTF.

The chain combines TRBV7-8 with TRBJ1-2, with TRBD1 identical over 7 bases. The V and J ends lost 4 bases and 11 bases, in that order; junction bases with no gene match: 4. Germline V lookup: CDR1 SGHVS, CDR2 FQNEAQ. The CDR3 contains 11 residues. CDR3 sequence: CASSSYRGYTF. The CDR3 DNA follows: TGTGCCAGCAGCTCGTACAGGGGTTACACCTTC.

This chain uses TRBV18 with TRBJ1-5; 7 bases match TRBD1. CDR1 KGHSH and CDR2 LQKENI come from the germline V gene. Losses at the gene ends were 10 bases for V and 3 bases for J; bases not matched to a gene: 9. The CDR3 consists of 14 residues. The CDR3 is CATSPGTDNQPQHF. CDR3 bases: TGTGCCACCTCGCCCGGGACAGACAATCAGCCCCAGCATTTT.

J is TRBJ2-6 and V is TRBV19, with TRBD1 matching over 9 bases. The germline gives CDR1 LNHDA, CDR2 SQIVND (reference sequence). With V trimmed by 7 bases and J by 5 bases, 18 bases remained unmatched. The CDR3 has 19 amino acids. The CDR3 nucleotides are TGTGCCAGTACCAGGAAACTGGGGGACAGGGCGGCTCGGGCCAACGTCCTGACTTTC. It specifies CASTRKLGDRAARANVLTF.

The CDR3 protein is CASSYAGGSDTQYF. The CDR3 DNA is TGTGCCAGCAGTTATGCGGGGGGTTCAGATACGCAGTATTTT. The chain employs TRBV6-5 and TRBJ2-3, with 8 bases fitting TRBD2. The V segment lost 3 bases and the J segment 4 bases; nucleotides outside the gene matches: 3. The CDR3 length is 14 residues. Looked up from germline, CDR1 is MNHEY and CDR2 is SVGAGI.

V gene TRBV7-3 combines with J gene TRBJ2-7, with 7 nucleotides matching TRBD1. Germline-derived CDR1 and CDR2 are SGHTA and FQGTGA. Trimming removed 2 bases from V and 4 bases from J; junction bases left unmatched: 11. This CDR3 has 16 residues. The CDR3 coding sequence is TGTGCCAGCAGCTTATCCCACGGGACAGCTGGATACGAGCAGTACTTC. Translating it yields CASSLSHGTAGYEQYF.

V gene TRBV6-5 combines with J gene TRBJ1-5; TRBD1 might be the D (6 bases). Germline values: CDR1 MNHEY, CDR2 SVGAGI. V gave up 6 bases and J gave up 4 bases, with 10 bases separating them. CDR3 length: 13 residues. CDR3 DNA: TGTGCCAGCAGCGGACAGCAAAATCAGCCCCAGCATTTT. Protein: CASSGQQNQPQHF.

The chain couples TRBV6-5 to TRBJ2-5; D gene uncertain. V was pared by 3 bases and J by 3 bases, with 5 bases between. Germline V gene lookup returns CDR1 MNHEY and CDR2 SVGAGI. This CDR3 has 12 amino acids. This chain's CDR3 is CASSYSEETQYF. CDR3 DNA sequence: TGTGCCAGCAGTTATAGTGAAGAGACCCAGTACTTC.

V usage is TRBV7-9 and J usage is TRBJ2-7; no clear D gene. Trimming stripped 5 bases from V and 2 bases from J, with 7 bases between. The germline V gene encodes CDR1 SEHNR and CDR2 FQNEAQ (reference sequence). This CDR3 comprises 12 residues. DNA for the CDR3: TGTGCCAGCAGCCGACGGGCCTACGAGCAGTACTTC. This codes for CASSRRAYEQYF.

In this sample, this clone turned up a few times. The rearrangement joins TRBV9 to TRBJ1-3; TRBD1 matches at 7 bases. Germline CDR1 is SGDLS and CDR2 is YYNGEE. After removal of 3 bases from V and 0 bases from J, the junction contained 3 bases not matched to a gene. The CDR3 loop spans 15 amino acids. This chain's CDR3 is CASSDGTVSGNTIYF. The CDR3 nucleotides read TGTGCCAGCAGCGATGGGACAGTCTCTGGAAACACCATATATTTT.

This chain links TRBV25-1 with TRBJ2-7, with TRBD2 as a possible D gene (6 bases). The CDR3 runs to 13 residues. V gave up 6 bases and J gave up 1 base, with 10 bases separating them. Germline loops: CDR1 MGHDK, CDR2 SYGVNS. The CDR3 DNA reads TGTGCCAGCAGGCCAGCGGGTTCCTACGAGCAGTACTTC. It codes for CASRPAGSYEQYF.

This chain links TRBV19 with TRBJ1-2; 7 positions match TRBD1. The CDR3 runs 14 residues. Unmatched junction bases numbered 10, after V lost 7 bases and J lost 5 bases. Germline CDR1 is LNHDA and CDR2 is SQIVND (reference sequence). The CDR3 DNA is TGTGCCAGTAACTTTCAGGCAGGGGGATATGGCTACACCTTC. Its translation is CASNFQAGGYGYTF.

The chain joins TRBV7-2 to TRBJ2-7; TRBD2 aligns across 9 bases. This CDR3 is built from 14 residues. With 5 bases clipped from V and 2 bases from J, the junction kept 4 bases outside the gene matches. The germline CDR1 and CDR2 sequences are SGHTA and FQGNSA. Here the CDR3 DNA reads TGTGCCAGCAGCGGTGCGGGGGGGCCCTACGAGCAGTACTTC. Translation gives CASSGAGGPYEQYF.

The CDR3 coding sequence is TGCGCCAGCAGCCGACAGGCGGGGGGATCAAGCTCCTACGAGCAGTACTTC. This sequence encodes CASSRQAGGSSSYEQYF. The chain recombines TRBV4-1 with TRBJ2-7; 8 bases agree with TRBD2. This CDR3 is 17 amino acids long. Germline lookup yields CDR1 MGHRA and CDR2 YSYEKL. J was trimmed by 0 bases and V by 4 bases; bases with no gene match: 11.

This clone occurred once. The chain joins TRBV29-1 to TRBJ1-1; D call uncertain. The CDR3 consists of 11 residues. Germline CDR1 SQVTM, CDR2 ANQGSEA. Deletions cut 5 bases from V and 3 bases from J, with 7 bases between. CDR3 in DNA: TGCAGCGTTAACAGCCACACTGAAGCTTTCTTT. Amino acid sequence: CSVNSHTEAFF.

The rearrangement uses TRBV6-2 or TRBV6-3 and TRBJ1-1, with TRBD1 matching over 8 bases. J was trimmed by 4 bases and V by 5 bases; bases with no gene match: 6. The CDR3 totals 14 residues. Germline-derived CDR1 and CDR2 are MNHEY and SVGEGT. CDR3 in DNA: TGTGCCAGCAGTCCCAGGGGGCAGGGCACTGAAGCTTTCTTT. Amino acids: CASSPRGQGTEAFF.

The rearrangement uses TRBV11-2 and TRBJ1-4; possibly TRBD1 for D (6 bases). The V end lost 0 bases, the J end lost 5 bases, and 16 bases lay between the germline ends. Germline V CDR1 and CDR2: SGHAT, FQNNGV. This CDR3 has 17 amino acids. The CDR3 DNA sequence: TGTGCCAGCAGCTTAGAATGGTTCCCAGGGGAGAATGAAAAACTGTTTTTT. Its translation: CASSLEWFPGENEKLFF.

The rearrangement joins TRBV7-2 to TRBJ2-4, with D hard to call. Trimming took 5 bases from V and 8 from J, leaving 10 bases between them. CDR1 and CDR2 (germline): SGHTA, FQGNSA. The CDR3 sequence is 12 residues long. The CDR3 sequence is CASSPTQDIQYF. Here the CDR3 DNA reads TGTGCCAGCAGCCCCACGCAGGACATTCAGTACTTC.

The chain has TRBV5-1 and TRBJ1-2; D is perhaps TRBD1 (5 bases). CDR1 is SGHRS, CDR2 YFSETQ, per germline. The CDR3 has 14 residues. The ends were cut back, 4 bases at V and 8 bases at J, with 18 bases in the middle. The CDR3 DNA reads TGCGCCAGCAGCCCCCGCCAGGGATCATGGGGCTACACCTTC. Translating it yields CASSPRQGSWGYTF.